These 28 T cell receptor beta chains came from one sample sequenced in a study of T cells in Graves' hyperthyroidism and ophthalmopathy. Amplified regions were TCR beta CDR3 sequences from RNA transcripts. In the first-round RT-PCR of the TCR CDR3, the HTBI primer set was used. TCRdb analysed the multiplex PCR reads with MiXCR anew, one entry per CDR3 protein. The sample has a few hundred thousand distinct CDR3 sequences; approximately 15% are singletons. What was sequenced was blood. The source of these receptors is a woman aged 18-29 years with Graves' hyperthyroidism.

Many counts were recorded for this clonotype. The chain is built from TRBV9 and TRBJ1-1, with 10 bases matching TRBD1. The CDR3 extends over 16 amino acids. CDR1 is SGDLS and CDR2 is YYNGEE in the germline V gene. Germline trimming cut 3 bases from V and 0 bases from J; bases unmatched to any gene: 5. DNA of the CDR3: TGTGCCAGCAGCGGACAGGGGGCCGGGATGAACACTGAAGCTTTCTTT. This encodes CASSGQGAGMNTEAFF.

This clonotype showed up many times. This CDR3 reads CASTLGGADYEQYF. The CDR3 bases are TGTGCCAGCACCCTGGGGGGGGCCGACTACGAGCAGTACTTC. The chain recombines TRBV6-1 with TRBJ2-7; a possible D gene is TRBD2 (7 bases). Germline V gene lookup returns CDR1 MNHNS and CDR2 SASEGT. The CDR3 loop spans 14 amino acids. Trimming removed 7 bases at V and 3 bases at J, with 16 bases between.

The chain has TRBV4-2 and TRBJ2-3; no clear D gene. V lost 8 bases to trimming and J lost 2 bases, with 20 bases between them. The V gene's germline CDR1 is LGHNA and CDR2 YNFKEQ. This CDR3 has 16 amino acids. The CDR3 DNA reads as TGTGCCAGCTCCCCAAGTCCTTACTCCTCCACAGATACGCAGTATTTT. It yields the protein CASSPSPYSSTDTQYF.

This clonotype was counted ten times or more. The rearrangement uses TRBV28 and TRBJ2-5; maybe TRBD2 (5 bases). The CDR3 runs 14 residues. V was pared by 3 bases and J by 7 bases, with 15 bases between. CDR1 is MDHEN and CDR2 is SYDVKM in the germline V gene. CDR3 in amino acids: CASSLGSGMRTQYF. DNA of the CDR3: TGTGCCAGCAGTTTGGGGTCGGGAATGAGGACCCAGTACTTC.

J is TRBJ2-1 and V is TRBV29-1; TRBD1 aligns across 12 bases. This CDR3 region has 14 residues. The ends lost 3 bases at V and 5 bases at J; junction bases unmatched: 2. Germline V gene sequence: CDR1 SQVTM, CDR2 ANQGSEA. The CDR3 DNA sequence: TGCAGCGTTGAGGGGGACAGGGGGCACAATGAGCAGTTCTTC. Its translation: CSVEGDRGHNEQFF.

The J gene is TRBJ2-5, the V gene TRBV29-1, with 7 bases lining up with TRBD1. The germline V gene has CDR1 SQVTM and CDR2 ANQGSEA. Trimming at V came to 6 bases and at J to 5 bases, leaving 12 bases not matched to a gene. The CDR3 consists of 14 residues. CDR3 bases: TGCAGCGTCGTATCAAGGGGGCGAGGGGAGACCCAGTACTTC. This sequence encodes CSVVSRGRGETQYF.

This clonotype occurred a few times. The gene calls are TRBV7-8 and TRBJ2-3; D could derive from TRBD1 or TRBD2 (6 bases each). Trimming stripped 1 base from V and 2 bases from J, with 13 bases between. There are 16 residues in the CDR3. CDR1 is SGHVS, CDR2 FQNEAQ, per germline. CDR3 in DNA: TGTGCCAGCAGCTTAGAACCGGGGGCTAACACAGATACGCAGTATTTT. This sequence encodes CASSLEPGANTDTQYF.

This clonotype was observed a handful of times. This chain joins TRBV20-1 and TRBJ2-7; unclear D gene. CDR1 is DFQATT, CDR2 SNEGSKA, per germline (reference sequence). CDR3 size: 13 residues. V lost 1 base, J lost 7 bases, and 14 bases lay in between. The CDR3 loop is CSARVFEAREQYF. CDR3 coding DNA: TGCAGTGCTAGAGTGTTTGAGGCCCGGGAGCAGTACTTC.

This clonotype was detected many times. V gene TRBV27 combines with J gene TRBJ2-1, with TRBD2 matching 9 bases. The CDR3 is 17 amino acids. Germline V gene lookup returns CDR1 MNHEY and CDR2 SMNVEV (reference sequence). The J segment lost 3 bases and the V segment lost 3 bases, leaving 9 bases of the junction unmatched. This chain's CDR3 is CASSFVPIAGDYNEQFF. In nucleotides, the CDR3 is TGTGCCAGCAGTTTCGTACCAATAGCGGGGGACTACAATGAGCAGTTCTTC.

This clonotype was counted many times. This chain links TRBV6-1 with TRBJ1-5, with D possibly matching TRBD1 (6 bases). The V end was cut by 7 bases, the J end by 7 bases, with 17 bases between. Germline CDR1 reads MNHNS; CDR2 reads SASEGT. CDR3 size: 14 residues. CDR3 amino acids: CASTLQGLHQPQHF. For the CDR3, the DNA is TGTGCCAGCACCTTACAGGGCCTGCACCAGCCCCAGCATTTT.

This clonotype was observed many times. The rearrangement uses TRBV12-3 or TRBV12-4 and TRBJ1-1; D not resolved. The V and J ends lost 8 bases and 5 bases respectively, with 9 bases between them. This CDR3 comprises 11 residues. DNA of the CDR3: TGTGCCAGCTCATGGGGTACTGAAGCTTTCTTT. Protein: CASSWGTEAFF.

A remark on this clonotype: Since a much larger clone is just one base distant, this may be a read error. No conserved phenylalanine or tryptophan is present at the end of the CDR3, so a read error is the likely explanation. The gene calls are TRBV20-1 and TRBJ2-1; D is perhaps TRBD2 (6 bases). Germline values: CDR1 DFQATT, CDR2 SNEGSKA (reference sequence). The V end lost 1 base, the J end lost 9 bases, and 19 bases lay between the germline ends. There are 15 residues in the CDR3. The CDR3 spells CSARATLALGGEQFL. The CDR3 DNA is TGCAGTGCTAGAGCGACCCTAGCTCTCGGGGGTGAGCAGTTCCTC.

The chain joins TRBV7-2 to TRBJ2-7; tentative D call: TRBD1 (5 bases). V lost 4 bases and J lost 5, with 9 bases in between. The germline gives CDR1 SGHTA, CDR2 FQGNSA. This CDR3 region has 12 residues. CDR3 sequence reads: CASSWQGDEQYF. CDR3 in DNA: TGTGCCAGCAGCTGGCAAGGGGACGAGCAGTACTTC. Filled out from reference TRBV7-2 and TRBJ2-7, the complete variable domain reads GAGVSQSPSNKVTEKGKDVELRCDPISGHTALYWYRQSLGQGLEFLIYFQGNSAPDKSGLPSDRFSAERTGGSVSTLTIQRTQQEDSAVYLCASSWQGDEQYFGPGTRLTVT.

This rearrangement joins TRBV28 to TRBJ2-3; D gene unclear. The germline V and J ends were trimmed by 5 bases and 2 bases, with 17 bases remaining between them. The CDR3 runs 16 residues. Germline CDR1 is MDHEN and CDR2 is SYDVKM. In DNA, the CDR3 is TGTGCCAGCAGTCCCCGAGTCCAGGATAACACAGATACGCAGTATTTT. Amino acids: CASSPRVQDNTDTQYF.

This clonotype was seen more than once but under ten times. The chain has TRBV6-1 and TRBJ2-6; no clear D. Germline loops: CDR1 MNHNS, CDR2 SASEGT. V lost 6 bases and J 0 bases, leaving 9 bases between the germline ends. The CDR3 extends over 15 amino acids. The CDR3, as DNA: TGTGCCAGCAGCCAACAGAGCTCTGGGGCCAACGTCCTGACTTTC. Its protein is CASSQQSSGANVLTF.

This clonotype appeared many times. J is TRBJ2-7 and V is TRBV15, with TRBD2 matching 14 bases. Per the germline V gene, CDR1 is LNHNV and CDR2 is YYDKDF (reference sequence). The CDR3 consists of 14 residues. With 5 bases clipped from V and 6 bases from J, the junction kept 3 bases outside the gene matches. The CDR3 is CATSRGLAGVEQYF. DNA of the CDR3: TGTGCCACCAGCCGGGGACTAGCGGGGGTCGAGCAGTACTTC.

Regarding this clonotype: A much larger clonotype is one base distant, so this may be a read error. The chain is built from TRBV6-1 and TRBJ1-5; maybe TRBD1 (6 bases). V was cut by 5 bases and J by 3 bases, with 20 bases left in between. This CDR3 contains 17 residues. Per the germline V gene, CDR1 is MNHNS and CDR2 is SASEGT. The CDR3 spells CASSIPGHPRSNQPQHF. CDR3 nucleotide sequence: TGTGCCAGCAGTATCCCGGGACACCCACGATCCAATCAGCCCCAGCATTTT.

There are many counts of this clonotype. The V gene is TRBV5-1, the J gene TRBJ2-7; 8 bases fit TRBD2. This CDR3 spans 18 amino acids. Losses at the gene ends were 3 bases for V and 0 bases for J; bases not matched to a gene: 14. Per germline, CDR1 SGHRS and CDR2 YFSETQ. DNA for the CDR3: TGCGCCAGCAGCTATGGAAATCCGGGACTAGGGGACTCCTACGAGCAGTACTTC. This codes for CASSYGNPGLGDSYEQYF.

This clonotype was counted many times. CDR3 region: CASSSRAQETQYF. DNA of the CDR3: TGTGCCAGCTCATCCAGGGCCCAAGAGACCCAGTACTTC. The chain recombines TRBV18 with TRBJ2-5, with D possibly TRBD1 on 5 matching bases. The V gene lost 5 bases and the J gene lost 1 base, with 8 bases spanning the gap. This CDR3 region has 13 residues. The germline gives CDR1 KGHSH, CDR2 LQKENI.

This clonotype was counted only a few times. This chain connects TRBV14 to TRBJ2-4, with a possible D match to TRBD1 (5 bases). The CDR3 length is 16 residues. With 0 bases removed from V and 0 bases from J, the gap between germline ends came to 9 bases. From germline, CDR1 is SGHDN and CDR2 FVKESK. The CDR3: CASSQDAGLAKNIQYF. DNA for the CDR3: TGTGCCAGCAGCCAAGATGCAGGGCTAGCCAAAAACATTCAGTACTTC. Combining the CDR3 with reference TRBV14 and TRBJ2-4 gives the whole variable domain EAGVTQFPSHSVIEKGQTVTLRCDPISGHDNLYWYRRVMGKEIKFLLHFVKESKQDESGMPNNRFLAERTGGTYSTLKVQPAELEDSGVYFCASSQDAGLAKNIQYFGAGTRLSVL.

The chain carries TRBV9 and TRBJ2-3; the D is unclear. Germline CDR1 is SGDLS and CDR2 is YYNGEE. Trimming removed 4 bases from V and 11 bases from J, with 11 bases in between. The CDR3 runs to 11 residues. The CDR3 region is CASSTGGLQYF. Here the CDR3 DNA reads TGTGCCAGCAGCACCGGTGGGTTGCAGTATTTT. The full variable domain, in which reference TRBV9 and TRBJ2-3 provide the parts outside the CDR3, is DSGVTQTPKHLITATGQRVTLRCSPRSGDLSVYWYQQSLDQGLQFLIQYYNGEERAKGNILERFSAQQFPDLHSELNLSSLELGDSALYFCASSTGGLQYFGPGTRLTVL.

This clonotype appeared a few times. The chain recombines TRBV28 with TRBJ1-1, with 8 bases lining up with TRBD1. V was clipped by 6 bases and J by 5 bases; unmatched bases: 8. Germline V gives CDR1 MDHEN, CDR2 SYDVKM. The CDR3 sequence is 14 residues long. The DNA for the CDR3 is TGTGCCAGCAGGCAGGGGGCTTGGGGGACTGAAGCTTTCTTT. Translating it yields CASRQGAWGTEAFF.

This clonotype was counted at least ten times. The genes are TRBV20-1 and TRBJ2-7; 7 nucleotides line up with TRBD2. The CDR3 consists of 15 residues. V trimming: 3 bases; J trimming: 3 bases; junction bases outside the gene matches: 11. The germline V gene encodes CDR1 DFQATT and CDR2 SNEGSKA (reference sequence). Written as DNA, the CDR3 is TGCAGTGCTAGCCGGGTTAAAGCGGGAAGCTACGAGCAGTACTTC. Translating it yields CSASRVKAGSYEQYF.

The V gene is TRBV5-6, the J gene TRBJ1-6, with D unresolved. The germline V gene has CDR1 SGHDT and CDR2 YYEEEE. V gave up 3 bases and J gave up 5 bases, with 12 bases separating them. CDR3 length: 15 residues. The CDR3 sequence is CASSSPISDNSPLHF. CDR3 nucleotide sequence: TGTGCCAGCAGCTCCCCAATCTCGGATAATTCACCCCTCCACTTT.

This clonotype was seen many times. DNA for the CDR3: TGTGCCAGCGACGAGGGACAGAGAGTCACAGATACGCAGTATTTT. Amino acids: CASDEGQRVTDTQYF. This chain uses TRBV18 with TRBJ2-3; 7 nucleotides agree with TRBD1. CDR3 length equals 15 residues. Germline-derived CDR1 and CDR2 are KGHSH and LQKENI. The J segment lost 2 bases and the V segment lost 8 bases, leaving 10 bases of the junction unmatched.

This clonotype was seen only a few times. The V call is TRBV15, the J call TRBJ1-2; D unresolved. Trimming took 0 bases from V and 0 from J, leaving 8 bases between them. Germline lookup yields CDR1 LNHNV and CDR2 YYDKDF (reference sequence). The CDR3 covers 15 residues. CDR3 protein: CATSRDLGANYGYTF. The CDR3 bases are TGTGCCACCAGCAGAGATCTAGGAGCTAACTATGGCTACACCTTC.

At least ten counts were recorded for this clonotype. The chain has TRBV7-2 and TRBJ2-3, with unresolved D. V was pared by 4 bases and J by 8 bases, with 7 bases between. CDR3 length equals 11 residues. Germline CDR1 and CDR2: SGHTA and FQGNSA. The CDR3 DNA reads as TGTGCCAGCAGCTCCCCCCGTACGCAGTATTTT. Protein: CASSSPRTQYF.

This clonotype occurred many times. This chain links TRBV6-1 with TRBJ2-3; perhaps TRBD2 as D (7 bases). The germline V and J ends were trimmed by 7 bases and 4 bases, with 27 bases remaining between them. Germline CDR1 is MNHNS and CDR2 is SASEGT. CDR3 size: 18 residues. CDR3 residues: CASTPRFGGGGSPDTQYF. In nucleotides, the CDR3 is TGTGCCAGCACCCCCCGTTTCGGGGGAGGGGGTTCGCCAGATACGCAGTATTTT.